The subject of this entry is one T cell receptor (beta chain). V was trimmed by 0 bases and J by 5 bases, leaving 9 bases between them. CDR3 length: 15 residues. Germline values: CDR1 SGHNT, CDR2 YYREEE (reference sequence). This record comes from a study of T cells in localized non-small cell lung cancer. Sequencing used immunoSEQ multiplex PCR; TCRdb keeps in-frame clones, though not all of them. The sample lists 31,000 or so clones; approximately 85% were seen once. This clonotype was sampled from a woman between 35 and 75 years old with stage III lung adenocarcinoma. The sample here was peripheral blood mononuclear cells, taken before any cancer treatment. The rearrangement uses TRBV5-4 and TRBJ1-6; D is uncertain. The CDR3: CASSLDTADNSPLHF. In DNA form, the CDR3 reads TGTGCCAGCAGCTTGGATACAGCCGATAATTCACCCCTCCACTTT.